The clone carrying this TCR beta chain showed up many times. What it recognizes is unknown. A universal primer site came from template switching; cDNA carried unique molecular identifiers. TCRdb reprocessed the 5' RACE reads with MiXCR, giving one entry per CDR3 protein. This table holds about 150,000 distinct CDR3 sequences, 3% to 4.5% found once. The data originate from a study of identical twins. Trimming left V 9 bases short and J 6 bases short, with 24 bases between. CDR3 length equals 16 residues. Regarding the study as a whole: Zero-insertion analyses were open to partial confounding by invariant MAIT and iNKT cells. Conclusions rested on cross-sectional statistics rather than following the same donors. Modelling underestimated the level of out-of-frame TCR alpha sharing observed in monozygotic twins.

The V call is TRBV12-3 or TRBV12-4, the J call TRBJ2-1; no clear D gene. The sequence derives from a man younger than 35 in good health. Material for sequencing was memory T cells sorted from blood. The DNA of the CDR3 is TGTGCCAGTAGAACCACTGGCGGTTCGGCCTCCAATGAGCAGTTCTTC. Residues: CASRTTGGSASNEQFF.